The 27 T cell receptor beta chains listed next were all sequenced from one sample in a study of blood T cells in healthy people across ages. Combining a sample-barcoded 5' primer with a J-beta primer mix, a second PCR ran for roughly 7 to 11 cycles. TCRdb itself ran the 5' RACE reads through MiXCR, one entry per CDR3 protein. This repertoire shows around 280,000 distinct CDR3 sequences, about 25% found once; its top ten account for about 30%. The sample consisted of blood. The receptors were sampled from a woman in her seventies in good health.

This clonotype came up many times. The chain employs TRBV7-4 and TRBJ2-5, with a weak D call TRBD2 (5 bases). Germline V lookup: CDR1 SGHVT, CDR2 SQSDAQ. With 5 bases removed from V and 7 bases from J, the gap between germline ends came to 26 bases. This CDR3 spans 17 amino acids. DNA of the CDR3: TGTGCCAGCAGCCAAAAGGGTAGCGATCTCTTCCGCGGGACCCAGTACTTC. It codes for CASSQKGSDLFRGTQYF.

The CDR3 sequence is CASQATGLGETQYF. The CDR3 nucleotides are TGTGCCAGCCAAGCGACAGGGCTAGGGGAGACCCAGTACTTC. The chain links TRBV27 to TRBJ2-1, with 7 bases matching TRBD1. The J call is uncertain, as TRBJ2-5 better fits the DNA end. The CDR3 is 14 amino acids. The germline CDR1 and CDR2 sequences are MNHEY and SMNVEV (reference sequence).

This clonotype occurred a few times. This chain connects TRBV5-1 to TRBJ1-6; D possibly corresponds to TRBD1 (6 bases). The CDR3 consists of 16 residues. V dropped 4 bases and J dropped 6 bases, with 17 bases sitting between them. Germline V gene data show CDR1 as SGHRS and CDR2 as YFSETQ. CDR3 sequence (DNA): TGCGCCAGCAGCCTACAGGGACGCTCGGGTAATTCACCCCTCCACTTT. It encodes CASSLQGRSGNSPLHF.

There are many counts of this clonotype. The rearrangement joins TRBV6-5 to TRBJ2-6; D remains unclear. The CDR3 length is 14 residues. The ends were cut back, 5 bases at V and 0 bases at J, with 5 bases in the middle. Germline V gene lookup returns CDR1 MNHEY and CDR2 SVGAGI. The CDR3 sequence: CASSSSSGANVLTF. The DNA for the CDR3 is TGTGCCAGCAGTAGCAGCTCTGGGGCCAACGTCCTGACTTTC.

This rearrangement joins TRBV11-2 to TRBJ1-1; D gene unclear. This CDR3 is built from 14 residues. V shed 5 bases and J shed 1 base, with 11 bases lying between them. Germline values: CDR1 SGHAT, CDR2 FQNNGV. CDR3 DNA: TGTGCCAGCAGCCCCAAGGTGACGAACACTGAAGCTTTCTTT. Translating gives CASSPKVTNTEAFF.

The chain joins TRBV7-2 to TRBJ2-1, with no clear D. Looked up from germline, CDR1 is SGHTA and CDR2 is FQGNSA. The CDR3 has 13 residues. V was trimmed by 5 bases and J by 9 bases, leaving 14 bases between them. CDR3: CASSPISLFEQFF. CDR3 bases: TGTGCCAGCAGCCCGATCTCTTTGTTTGAGCAGTTCTTC.

The V gene is TRBV6-2 or TRBV6-3, the J gene TRBJ2-5; the match to TRBD1 covers 7 bases. With V trimmed by 8 bases and J by 1 base, 4 bases remained unmatched. Germline CDR1 reads MNHEY; CDR2 reads SVGEGT. CDR3 length: 13 amino acids. The CDR3 DNA is TGTGCCAGCGCTAGACAGGGCCAAGAGACCCAGTACTTC. Its translation is CASARQGQETQYF.

The rearrangement joins TRBV28 to TRBJ2-7; D unclear. The CDR3 contains 11 residues. Between the trimmed V and J ends, which lost 5 bases and 6 bases, there was a span of 8 bases. Germline assignment: CDR1 MDHEN and CDR2 SYDVKM. The CDR3 loop reads CASSPFVEQYF. In DNA form, the CDR3 reads TGTGCCAGCAGTCCATTTGTCGAGCAGTACTTC.

The chain links TRBV20-1 to TRBJ2-7; TRBD2 might be the D (6 bases). Germline values: CDR1 DFQATT, CDR2 SNEGSKA (reference sequence). V lost 0 bases and J lost 5, with 14 bases in between. This CDR3 is built from 14 residues. CDR3 sequence: CSARDPRGGDEQYF. The CDR3 DNA reads TGCAGTGCTAGAGACCCGCGGGGCGGGGACGAGCAGTACTTC.

The rearrangement links TRBV12-3 or TRBV12-4 to TRBJ2-5, with D tentatively TRBD2 (6 bases). The J call may be faulty, since TRBJ2-7 better matches the DNA end. The CDR3 totals 14 residues. The CDR3 protein is CASSRGSLAYEQYF. The CDR3 DNA sequence: TGTGCCAGCAGTCGGGGGTCCCTAGCCTACGAGCAGTACTTC.

This chain joins TRBV20-1 and TRBJ1-4; no clear D. The length of the CDR3 is 14 residues. The V and J ends lost 3 bases and 0 bases respectively, with 8 bases between them. The germline V gene encodes CDR1 DFQATT and CDR2 SNEGSKA (reference sequence). The CDR3 coding sequence is TGCAGTGCTAGGCTCATTGCAACTAATGAAAAACTGTTTTTT. The encoded protein is CSARLIATNEKLFF.

This clonotype was seen only a few times. The gene calls are TRBV5-1 and TRBJ2-7, with 7 bases that match TRBD1. V lost 1 base and J lost 6; bases outside the gene matches: 7. Germline loops: CDR1 SGHRS, CDR2 YFSETQ. CDR3 size: 14 residues. CDR3 coding DNA: TGCGCCAGCAGCTTGAAGGGACAGCAGGGCGAGCAGTACTTC. Residues: CASSLKGQQGEQYF.

In this sample, this clonotype turned up a few times. The chain employs TRBV12-3 or TRBV12-4 and TRBJ2-2; 9 positions match TRBD2. The CDR3 consists of 16 residues. Trimming cost V 6 bases and J 3 bases; bases outside gene matches: 8. The CDR3 coding sequence is TGTGCCAGCAGGCGATTTAGCGGGAGAGACACCGGGGAGCTGTTTTTT. It specifies CASRRFSGRDTGELFF.

A remark on this clonotype: The junction departs from the called germline gene at one end, perhaps through a read error. This CDR3 reads CASSQMPTSGGGQETRYF. In DNA, the CDR3 is TGCGCCAGCAGCCAAATGCCCACTAGCGGGGGGGGACAAGAGACCCGGTACTTC. The rearrangement uses TRBV4-1 and TRBJ2-5; 13 nucleotides align to TRBD2. The CDR3 runs 18 residues. Germline V gene lookup returns CDR1 MGHRA and CDR2 YSYEKL.

The chain carries TRBV5-5 and TRBJ2-1; TRBD2 aligns across 7 bases. CDR3 length: 13 amino acids. With 4 bases clipped from V and 9 bases from J, the junction kept 7 bases outside the gene matches. Germline V gene data show CDR1 as SGHKS and CDR2 as YYEKEE (reference sequence). Here the CDR3 DNA reads TGTGCCAGCAGCGCCGGGACTACCGGTGAGCAGTTCTTC. Protein: CASSAGTTGEQFF.

The V gene is TRBV20-1, the J gene TRBJ1-5; weak D call: TRBD1 (5 bases). The CDR3 loop spans 17 amino acids. Germline V lookup: CDR1 DFQATT, CDR2 SNEGSKA (reference sequence). V dropped 3 bases and J dropped 3 bases, with 21 bases sitting between them. This chain's CDR3 is CSASLRGPQGPNQPQHF. The CDR3 region has the DNA TGCAGTGCTAGCCTCCGGGGCCCCCAGGGCCCCAATCAGCCCCAGCATTTT.

The chain joins TRBV7-9 to TRBJ1-2, with 9 bases aligning to TRBD1. Germline V gives CDR1 SEHNR, CDR2 FQNEAQ (reference sequence). The CDR3 totals 13 residues. V trimming: 5 bases; J trimming: 7 bases; junction bases outside the gene matches: 5. CDR3 in DNA: TGTGCCAGCAGCGAACAGGGGGCAGTTGGCTACACCTTC. Its protein product is CASSEQGAVGYTF.

This rearrangement joins TRBV12-3 or TRBV12-4 to TRBJ2-5; 8 nucleotides align to TRBD2. Trimming took 2 bases from V and 5 from J; bases not matched to a gene: 7. The length of the CDR3 is 15 residues. The CDR3 DNA reads as TGTGCCAGCAGTTTAAGCGGGAGCCCCGTTGAGACCCAGTACTTC. Its protein product is CASSLSGSPVETQYF.

The rearrangement links TRBV2 to TRBJ2-1; tentatively, D is TRBD2 (5 bases). This CDR3 has 15 residues. Looked up from germline, CDR1 is SNHLY and CDR2 is FYNNEI. The V and J ends lost 6 bases and 3 bases respectively, with 15 bases between them. The CDR3 protein is CASRRRLADYNEQFF. CDR3 in DNA: TGTGCCAGCAGGCGACGTCTAGCCGACTACAATGAGCAGTTCTTC. The full variable domain, completed using reference TRBV2 and TRBJ2-1, is EPEVTQTPSHQVTQMGQEVILRCVPISNHLYFYWYRQILGQKVEFLVSFYNNEISEKSEIFDDQFSVERPDGSNFTLKIRSTKLEDSAMYFCASRRRLADYNEQFFGPGTRLTVL.

A few counts support this clonotype. This rearrangement joins TRBV20-1 to TRBJ1-3; tentative D call: TRBD1 (5 bases). This CDR3 comprises 11 residues. CDR1 DFQATT and CDR2 SNEGSKA come from the germline V gene (reference sequence). CDR3 coding DNA: TGCGCTCAGGGAGTGGTAGACACCATATATTTT. Its protein product is CAQGVVDTIYF.

The V and J genes are TRBV7-2 and TRBJ2-7; TRBD1 matches at 8 bases. With 5 bases clipped from V and 5 bases from J, the junction kept 8 bases outside the gene matches. CDR1 is SGHTA, CDR2 FQGNSA, per germline. The CDR3 consists of 14 residues. The CDR3 is CASSPARGLNEQYF. CDR3 DNA: TGTGCCAGCAGCCCCGCCAGGGGGCTCAACGAGCAGTACTTC.

The chain recombines TRBV29-1 with TRBJ2-5; a possible D gene is TRBD1 (6 bases). This CDR3 region has 12 residues. CDR1 is SQVTM, CDR2 ANQGSEA, per germline. V was clipped by 5 bases and J by 3 bases, with 10 bases between them. The DNA for the CDR3 is TGCAGCGTTTTCAGGGGCGAAGAGACCCAGTACTTC. Translation gives CSVFRGEETQYF.

The table lists this clonotype with a few counts. The chain carries TRBV28 and TRBJ1-2, with no clear D. Germline V lookup: CDR1 MDHEN, CDR2 SYDVKM. The CDR3 consists of 16 residues. V was clipped by 5 bases and J by 0 bases, with 16 bases between them. Here the CDR3 reads CASSPFDRDPNYGYTF. The CDR3 coding sequence is TGTGCCAGCAGTCCCTTCGACCGAGACCCTAACTATGGCTACACCTTC.

This clonotype has just a few counts. The junction does not match germline at one end; this may be a read error. The chain has TRBV28 and TRBJ1-5; D unclear. This CDR3 is built from 13 residues. The germline CDR1 and CDR2 sequences are MDHEN and SYDVKM. The CDR3 nucleotides are TGTGCCAGCAGTTTAAATGGGAATCGGCCCCAGCATTTT. The encoded protein is CASSLNGNRPQHF.

The CDR3 loop is CASSTRAGYTF. CDR3 coding DNA: TGTGCCAGTAGTACCAGGGCCGGCTACACCTTC. The rearrangement joins TRBV19 to TRBJ1-2, with D perhaps matching TRBD1 (5 bases). This CDR3 region has 11 residues. Between the trimmed V and J ends, which lost 4 bases and 8 bases, there was a span of 8 bases. Per the germline V gene, CDR1 is LNHDA and CDR2 is SQIVND (reference sequence).

The rearrangement uses TRBV23-1 and TRBJ1-5; no definite D call. TRBV23-1 is reported as an ORF; its role is uncertain. Trimming left V 0 bases short and J 11 bases short, with 11 bases between. The CDR3 is made up of 13 amino acids. The CDR3 protein is CASSQSGLGAQHF. DNA for the CDR3: TGCGCCAGCAGTCAATCGGGCCTTGGGGCCCAGCATTTT.

This clonotype was detected a few times. This chain joins TRBV14 and TRBJ2-1, with 11 bases lining up with TRBD2. After removal of 1 base from V and 3 bases from J, the junction contained 11 bases not matched to a gene. CDR1 SGHDN and CDR2 FVKESK come from the germline V gene. There are 19 residues in the CDR3. The CDR3 DNA follows: TGTGCCAGCAGCCAAGGCGGGGCTAGCGGGAGGTTACTCTACAATGAGCAGTTCTTC. Encoded protein: CASSQGGASGRLLYNEQFF.